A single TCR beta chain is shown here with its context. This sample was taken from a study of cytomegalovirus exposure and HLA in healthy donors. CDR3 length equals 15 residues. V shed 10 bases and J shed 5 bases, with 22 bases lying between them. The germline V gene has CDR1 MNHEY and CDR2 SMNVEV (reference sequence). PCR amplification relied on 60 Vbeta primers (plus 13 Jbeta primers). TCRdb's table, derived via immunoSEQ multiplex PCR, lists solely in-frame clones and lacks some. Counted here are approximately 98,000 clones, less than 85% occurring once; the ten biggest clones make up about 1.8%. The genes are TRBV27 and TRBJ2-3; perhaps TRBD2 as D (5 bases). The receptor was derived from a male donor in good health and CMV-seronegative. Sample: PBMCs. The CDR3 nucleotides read TGTGCCACCGGCCGGGGTAGCAGGTTCCAAGATACGCAGTATTTT. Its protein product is CATGRGSRFQDTQYF.